One sample yielded the 29 T cell receptor beta chains listed below, sequenced in a study of blood T cell repertoires in COVID-19. Clones were read by immunoSEQ multiplex PCR, and TCRdb kept only the in-frame ones, dropping some. The sample lists 190,000 or so clones; around nine tenths were seen once. Sequencing was performed on peripheral blood. These receptors originate from a man between 35 and 55 years old with acute or convalescent COVID-19.

The chain links TRBV10-2 to TRBJ2-7; D remains unclear. The CDR3 has 12 amino acids. The germline V gene has CDR1 WSHSY and CDR2 SAAADI. V gave up 3 bases and J gave up 0 bases, with 3 bases separating them. The CDR3: CASSDSSYEQYF. Written as DNA, the CDR3 is TGCGCCAGCAGTGACAGCTCCTACGAGCAGTACTTC.

In this sample, this clone turned up once. The chain couples TRBV29-1 to TRBJ1-4; TRBD1 is a possible D gene (6 bases). Between the trimmed V and J ends, which lost 4 bases and 8 bases, there was a span of 14 bases. Germline V lookup: CDR1 SQVTM, CDR2 ANQGSEA. The CDR3 is 13 residues long. CDR3 DNA: TGCAGCGTTGGAGGCAGGGGTTACGAAAAACTGTTTTTT. It yields the protein CSVGGRGYEKLFF.

The chain employs TRBV15 and TRBJ2-1; 7 bases map to TRBD2. Trimming removed 0 bases from V and 6 bases from J; junction bases left unmatched: 11. The germline CDR1 and CDR2 sequences are LNHNV and YYDKDF (reference sequence). The CDR3 spans 17 residues. CDR3 protein: CATSREPGGLPRNEQFF. The CDR3, as DNA: TGTGCCACCAGCAGAGAGCCGGGAGGACTCCCGCGCAATGAGCAGTTCTTC.

This chain links TRBV10-3 with TRBJ1-6, with 7 bases fitting TRBD1. CDR1 and CDR2 from the germline V gene are ENHRY and SYGVKD. This CDR3 is 14 amino acids long. V gave up 6 bases and J gave up 7 bases; unmatched junction bases: 6. The CDR3 sequence: CAISEDRKNSPLHF. Written as DNA, the CDR3 is TGTGCCATCAGCGAGGACAGGAAGAATTCACCCCTCCACTTT.

This clone was seen a single time. This CDR3 reads CASSLDLAGGQYF. CDR3 DNA: TGCGCCAGCAGCTTGGACCTAGCGGGGGGGCAGTATTTT. This sequence joins TRBV5-1 and TRBJ2-3; 11 bases are a match to TRBD2. The CDR3 totals 13 residues. Looked up from germline, CDR1 is SGHRS and CDR2 is YFSETQ. V trimming: 0 bases; J trimming: 11 bases; junction bases outside the gene matches: 2.

The CDR3: CASSGGQSNTGELFF. In DNA form, the CDR3 reads TGTGCCAGCAGCGGCGGACAGTCTAACACCGGGGAGCTGTTTTTT. The chain recombines TRBV9 with TRBJ2-2; maybe TRBD1 (6 bases). The V gene lost 3 bases and the J gene lost 2 bases, with 11 bases spanning the gap. Germline values: CDR1 SGDLS, CDR2 YYNGEE. CDR3 length: 15 amino acids.

V usage is TRBV6-5 and J usage is TRBJ1-2; a weak D match, TRBD1 (6 bases). There are 13 residues in the CDR3. Germline V gives CDR1 MNHEY, CDR2 SVGAGI. V was pared by 2 bases and J by 2 bases, with 6 bases between. The CDR3 DNA sequence: TGTGCCAGCAGTTACGACAGGAACTATGGCTACACCTTC. Translating gives CASSYDRNYGYTF.

This clone was recorded once. This chain links TRBV6-4 with TRBJ2-3; D call uncertain. Trimming pared 6 bases from V and 6 bases from J, leaving 13 bases between. CDR3 length equals 13 residues. Germline V gives CDR1 MRHNA, CDR2 SNTAGT. The CDR3 reads CASREPLGDTQYF. CDR3 in DNA: TGTGCCAGCAGAGAACCTTTGGGCGATACGCAGTATTTT.

This clone was counted only a few times. The rearrangement joins TRBV10-1 to TRBJ1-6, with a possible D match to TRBD1 (5 bases). The V gene's germline CDR1 is WNHNN and CDR2 SYGVQD (reference sequence). The CDR3 loop spans 14 amino acids. V was shortened by 4 bases and J by 5 bases, with 9 bases between the two germline ends. The CDR3 spells CASSVGLNNSPLHF. The DNA for the CDR3 is TGCGCCAGCAGTGTGGGACTTAATAATTCACCCCTCCACTTT.

The chain couples TRBV28 to TRBJ1-2; D remains ambiguous. Trimming pared 2 bases from V and 6 bases from J, leaving 16 bases between. Germline values: CDR1 MDHEN, CDR2 SYDVKM. This CDR3 comprises 15 residues. The CDR3 protein is CASSLVGVFTDGYTF. Here the CDR3 DNA reads TGTGCCAGCAGTTTAGTCGGGGTTTTTACGGATGGCTACACCTTC.

V usage is TRBV5-4 and J usage is TRBJ1-1; 7 positions agree with TRBD1. J lost 4 bases, V lost 0 bases, and 6 bases had no gene match. Germline values: CDR1 SGHNT, CDR2 YYREEE (reference sequence). The CDR3 covers 15 residues. CDR3 amino acids: CASSLGQGTGTEAFF. The CDR3 coding sequence is TGTGCCAGCAGCTTGGGACAGGGAACGGGCACTGAAGCTTTCTTT.

The gene calls are TRBV19 and TRBJ2-5, with D possibly TRBD2 on 6 matching bases. Germline lookup yields CDR1 LNHDA and CDR2 SQIVND (reference sequence). This CDR3 has 15 residues. V gave up 5 bases and J gave up 5 bases, with 18 bases separating them. Here the CDR3 DNA reads TGTGCCAGTAGTGCTCTCGGGAGAGTCGTGGAGACCCAGTACTTC. Translated, it gives CASSALGRVVETQYF.

The V call is TRBV18, the J call TRBJ2-7; TRBD1 is a possible D gene (6 bases). V was trimmed by 1 base and J by 2 bases, leaving 12 bases between them. Looked up from germline, CDR1 is KGHSH and CDR2 is LQKENI. The CDR3 runs 15 residues. The CDR3, as DNA: TGTGCCAGCTCACCACTGGGCAGGGGTACCTACGAGCAGTACTTC. It specifies CASSPLGRGTYEQYF.

The chain employs TRBV7-2 and TRBJ2-5; 7 bases match TRBD2. Germline V CDR1 and CDR2: SGHTA, FQGNSA. Trimming removed 5 bases from V and 4 bases from J; junction bases left unmatched: 13. CDR3 length equals 16 residues. For the CDR3, the DNA is TGTGCCAGCAGCCCCTCAAGGGAGGGAAGGCGAGAGACCCAGTACTTC. Translated: CASSPSREGRRETQYF.

This chain connects TRBV19 to TRBJ1-2; 10 bases fit TRBD1. The CDR3 extends over 15 amino acids. Germline V gene sequence: CDR1 LNHDA, CDR2 SQIVND (reference sequence). V lost 2 bases, J lost 2 bases, and 2 bases stayed unmatched. The CDR3 coding sequence is TGTGCCAGTAGTATAATGGGACAGGGGAACTATGGCTACACCTTC. It yields the protein CASSIMGQGNYGYTF. The full variable domain, with the rest looked up from reference TRBV19 and TRBJ1-2, is DGGITQSPKYLFRKEGQNVTLSCEQNLNHDAMYWYRQDPGQGLRLIYYSQIVNDFQKGDIAEGYSVSREKKESFPLTVTSAQKNPTAFYLCASSIMGQGNYGYTFGSGTRLTVV.

This clone was seen more than once but under ten times. The rearrangement joins TRBV18 to TRBJ2-1, with D possibly TRBD1 on 6 matching bases. V was shortened by 8 bases and J by 8 bases, with 19 bases between the two germline ends. CDR1 KGHSH and CDR2 LQKENI come from the germline V gene. This CDR3 is built from 14 residues. CDR3 nucleotides: TGTGCCAGCCGATGGACAGCCCGGTTGGATGAGCAGTTCTTC. Its protein product is CASRWTARLDEQFF.

This chain joins TRBV24-1 and TRBJ2-3, with 9 positions matching TRBD2. The CDR3 covers 18 residues. The V and J ends lost 0 bases and 4 bases, in that order; junction bases with no gene match: 10. CDR1 and CDR2 (germline): KGHDR, SFDVKD. CDR3 coding DNA: TGTGCCACCAGTGATTTGCTGGTCGGACTAGCGTGTGCAGATACGCAGTATTTT. Translated: CATSDLLVGLACADTQYF.

The CDR3 spells CASSFGQGTLGGYTF. In DNA form, the CDR3 reads TGTGCCAGCAGCTTCGGCCAAGGGACTCTAGGAGGCTACACCTTC. V gene TRBV5-4 combines with J gene TRBJ1-2; TRBD1 is a possible D gene (5 bases). This CDR3 has 15 residues. Between the trimmed V and J ends, which lost 2 bases and 8 bases, there was a span of 19 bases. Germline CDR1 is SGHNT and CDR2 is YYREEE (reference sequence).

This sequence joins TRBV4-1 and TRBJ2-1, with 9 positions matching TRBD2. Trimming at V came to 1 base and at J to 7 bases, leaving 8 bases not matched to a gene. Per germline, CDR1 MGHRA and CDR2 YSYEKL. The CDR3 spans 16 residues. The DNA of the CDR3 is TGCGCCAGCAGCCAAGCGTGGCTAGCGGGGAATAATGAGCAGTTCTTC. Translating it yields CASSQAWLAGNNEQFF.

The CDR3 here is CASSPSVRGVYNEQFF. The CDR3 DNA reads TGTGCCAGCTCACCCTCAGTGCGGGGGGTGTACAATGAGCAGTTCTTC. This chain joins TRBV18 and TRBJ2-1; 8 bases align to TRBD2. V lost 3 bases and J lost 4; bases outside the gene matches: 8. The CDR3 contains 16 residues. Germline V gives CDR1 KGHSH, CDR2 LQKENI. The full variable domain, completed using reference TRBV18 and TRBJ2-1, is NAGVMQNPRHLVRRRGQEARLRCSPMKGHSHVYWYRQLPEEGLKFMVYLQKENIIDESGMPKERFSAEFPKEGPSILRIQQVVRGDSAAYFCASSPSVRGVYNEQFFGPGTRLTVL.

The J gene is TRBJ1-2, the V gene TRBV3-1 (or the pseudogene TRBV3-2), with D possibly TRBD1 on 6 matching bases. This CDR3 region has 16 residues. Per germline, CDR1 LGHDT and CDR2 YNNKEL (reference sequence). Trimming took off 3 bases at V and 1 base at J, with 15 bases between the two ends. CDR3 in amino acids: CASSQSGGQSNYGYTF. As DNA, the CDR3 is TGTGCCAGCAGCCAGTCGGGAGGACAGAGTAACTATGGCTACACCTTC.

The rearrangement links TRBV27 to TRBJ2-6, with D uncertain. V shed 3 bases and J shed 0 bases, with 3 bases lying between them. CDR3 length: 14 residues. CDR1 and CDR2 from the germline V gene are MNHEY and SMNVEV (reference sequence). The DNA of the CDR3 is TGTGCCAGCAGTTTGAGCTCTGGGGCCAACGTCCTGACTTTC. This sequence encodes CASSLSSGANVLTF.

This sequence joins TRBV5-1 and TRBJ1-1, with TRBD1 as a possible D gene (5 bases). V was clipped by 4 bases and J by 1 base, with 8 bases between them. The CDR3 spans 13 residues. From germline, CDR1 is SGHRS and CDR2 YFSETQ. CDR3 loop: CASSRDWNTEAFF. The CDR3 DNA follows: TGCGCCAGCAGCCGGGACTGGAACACTGAAGCTTTCTTT.

This chain links TRBV15 with TRBJ2-1; TRBD2 agrees at 8 bases. This CDR3 region has 16 residues. J was trimmed by 5 bases and V by 5 bases; bases with no gene match: 11. Germline assignment: CDR1 LNHNV and CDR2 YYDKDF (reference sequence). CDR3: CATSRRAGGRDNEQFF. The CDR3 coding sequence is TGTGCCACCAGCCGCAGGGCGGGGGGCAGGGACAATGAGCAGTTCTTC.

The chain links TRBV6-5 to TRBJ2-7; 10 bases map to TRBD1. The CDR3 loop spans 14 amino acids. V was pared by 2 bases and J by 4 bases, with 2 bases of the junction left unmatched. Germline values: CDR1 MNHEY, CDR2 SVGAGI. The CDR3 protein is CASSYGTGEYEQYF. CDR3 DNA: TGTGCCAGCAGTTACGGGACAGGGGAATACGAGCAGTACTTC.

This clone was seen only once. J is TRBJ1-6 and V is TRBV28; D gene ambiguous. The V gene's germline CDR1 is MDHEN and CDR2 SYDVKM. The CDR3 extends over 16 amino acids. V lost 1 base and J lost 7, with 14 bases in between. CDR3 in amino acids: CASSLLSNQRNSPLHF. DNA for the CDR3: TGTGCCAGCAGTTTATTAAGCAACCAGCGGAATTCACCCCTCCACTTT.

Only one count was recorded for this clone. The CDR3 region is CASSPQTGGLGFEQFF. CDR3 bases: TGTGCCAGCAGCCCTCAGACGGGGGGGCTGGGGTTTGAGCAGTTCTTC. This chain links TRBV9 with TRBJ2-1; TRBD2 matches at 8 bases. V trimming: 4 bases; J trimming: 9 bases; junction bases outside the gene matches: 15. The CDR3 length is 16 residues. Germline lookup yields CDR1 SGDLS and CDR2 YYNGEE.

The chain uses TRBV10-3 and TRBJ1-4; perhaps TRBD1 as D (5 bases). Deletions cut 0 bases from V and 4 bases from J, with 15 bases between. The CDR3 has 17 residues. Germline values: CDR1 ENHRY, CDR2 SYGVKD. As DNA, the CDR3 is TGTGCCATCAGTGAGTCGCCAGGGTCCCCTAATAATGAAAAACTGTTTTTT. This encodes CAISESPGSPNNEKLFF.

The chain carries TRBV29-1 and TRBJ1-2, with D perhaps matching TRBD1 (5 bases). CDR3 length: 14 residues. Deletions cut 2 bases from V and 3 bases from J, with 13 bases between. The germline gives CDR1 SQVTM, CDR2 ANQGSEA. The CDR3 loop reads CSVEQGSRDYGYTF. DNA for the CDR3: TGCAGCGTTGAACAGGGAAGTAGGGACTATGGCTACACCTTC.